This entry lists 18 T cell receptor beta chains sequenced from one sample in a study of control samples from healthy donors and cancer patients. Only in-frame clones appear in the TCRdb table, and some are missing; sequencing was by immunoSEQ multiplex PCR. The sample lists about 26,000 clones, over 75% occurring once. The specimen sequenced was PBMCs. These receptors were obtained from a woman aged 60 to 75 with head and neck cancer.

CDR3 amino acids: CASSRQTFSNQPQHF. The CDR3 nucleotides read TGTGCCAGTAGTAGACAGACATTTAGCAATCAGCCCCAGCATTTT. The chain carries TRBV19 and TRBJ1-5; D possibly corresponds to TRBD1 (5 bases). Germline lookup yields CDR1 LNHDA and CDR2 SQIVND (reference sequence). The CDR3 is made up of 15 amino acids. V dropped 4 bases and J dropped 0 bases, with 10 bases sitting between them. Full variable domain (rest looked up from reference TRBV19 and TRBJ1-5): DGGITQSPKYLFRKEGQNVTLSCEQNLNHDAMYWYRQDPGQGLRLIYYSQIVNDFQKGDIAEGYSVSREKKESFPLTVTSAQKNPTAFYLCASSRQTFSNQPQHFGDGTRLSIL.

The J gene is TRBJ1-5, the V gene TRBV18; a possible D gene is TRBD1 (6 bases). The V gene's germline CDR1 is KGHSH and CDR2 LQKENI. The CDR3 is made up of 15 amino acids. V was trimmed by 6 bases and J by 1 base, leaving 13 bases between them. CDR3 loop: CASSKGGRSNQPQHF. CDR3 nucleotides: TGTGCCAGCTCCAAGGGGGGACGGAGCAATCAGCCCCAGCATTTT.

This clone was counted only a few times. The chain recombines TRBV2 with TRBJ2-1; 8 bases fit TRBD1. Looked up from germline, CDR1 is SNHLY and CDR2 is FYNNEI. The V and J ends lost 7 bases and 3 bases, in that order; junction bases with no gene match: 2. The CDR3 runs to 13 residues. CDR3 coding DNA: TGTGCCAGCATAGGACAGGGCTACAATGAGCAGTTCTTC. Encoded protein: CASIGQGYNEQFF.

CDR3 bases: TGTGCCACCAGCAGAGAAAGGGGATCCGGGGAGCTGTTTTTT. It specifies CATSRERGSGELFF. The chain employs TRBV15 and TRBJ2-2; possibly TRBD1 for D (5 bases). Per germline, CDR1 LNHNV and CDR2 YYDKDF (reference sequence). The CDR3 length is 14 residues. The germline V and J ends were trimmed by 0 bases and 6 bases, with 8 bases remaining between them.

The V and J genes are TRBV2 and TRBJ2-5, with D possibly matching TRBD2 (5 bases). Germline-derived CDR1 and CDR2 are SNHLY and FYNNEI. V dropped 3 bases and J dropped 7 bases, with 15 bases sitting between them. The CDR3 consists of 14 residues. The CDR3 nucleotides read TGTGCCAGCAGTGATCAACGGGAACCTTGGACCCAGTACTTC. Its translation: CASSDQREPWTQYF.

The V call is TRBV11-2, the J call TRBJ1-4; D is perhaps TRBD1 (5 bases). The CDR3 contains 14 residues. The germline gives CDR1 SGHAT, CDR2 FQNNGV. Deletions cut 2 bases from V and 8 bases from J, with 12 bases between. CDR3 amino acids: CASSLRGASEKLFF. The CDR3 region has the DNA TGTGCCAGCAGCTTAAGAGGGGCTAGCGAAAAACTGTTTTTT.

The chain combines TRBV7-9 with TRBJ2-1; 11 nucleotides match TRBD2. CDR3 length: 17 residues. After removal of 5 bases from V and 7 bases from J, the junction contained 13 bases not matched to a gene. CDR1 and CDR2 (germline): SEHNR, FQNEAQ (reference sequence). The CDR3 region is CASSKPLLAGVSNEQFF. The CDR3 DNA sequence: TGTGCCAGCAGCAAACCACTACTAGCGGGAGTTTCAAATGAGCAGTTCTTC.

The chain carries TRBV2 and TRBJ2-7; D gene ambiguous. The CDR3 length is 12 residues. CDR1 is SNHLY and CDR2 is FYNNEI in the germline V gene. V gave up 5 bases and J gave up 6 bases, with 11 bases separating them. CDR3 sequence (DNA): TGTGCCAGCAGTTCAGTTGGGGTCGAGCAGTACTTC. This codes for CASSSVGVEQYF.

The V call is TRBV19, the J call TRBJ1-1; weak D call: TRBD1 (5 bases). CDR3 length: 15 residues. The germline V and J ends were trimmed by 3 bases and 3 bases, with 14 bases remaining between them. Germline CDR1 and CDR2: LNHDA and SQIVND (reference sequence). The CDR3 sequence: CASSIARVADTEAFF. CDR3 in DNA: TGTGCCAGTAGTATTGCCAGGGTGGCAGACACTGAAGCTTTCTTT.

The rearrangement uses TRBV12-3 or TRBV12-4 and TRBJ1-1, with D possibly matching TRBD1 (6 bases). The CDR3 covers 13 residues. Between the trimmed V and J ends, which lost 6 bases and 11 bases, there was a span of 19 bases. CDR3 sequence reads: CASRNTGTLGAFF. The CDR3 DNA reads TGTGCCAGCAGAAATACAGGGACCCTTGGGGCTTTCTTT.

This clone has only a few counts. This chain uses TRBV7-8 with TRBJ2-7; D is perhaps TRBD1 (7 bases). The CDR3 is made up of 15 amino acids. Per germline, CDR1 SGHVS and CDR2 FQNEAQ. Between the trimmed V and J ends, which lost 0 bases and 2 bases, there was a span of 11 bases. In DNA form, the CDR3 reads TGTGCCAGCAGCTTAGCAGGAGGGGGCACCTACGAGCAGTACTTC. It specifies CASSLAGGGTYEQYF.

This clone has only a few counts. The gene calls are TRBV4-2 and TRBJ1-5; D ambiguous. This CDR3 contains 14 residues. From germline, CDR1 is LGHNA and CDR2 YNFKEQ. V dropped 1 base and J dropped 5 bases, with 9 bases sitting between them. The CDR3 DNA follows: TGTGCCAGCAGCCAAGGGCGGGGTGATCAGCCCCAGCATTTT. This codes for CASSQGRGDQPQHF.

The chain couples TRBV23-1 to TRBJ2-2; D possibly corresponds to TRBD2 (6 bases). TRBV23-1 is an open reading frame whose function is uncertain. The ends were cut back, 0 bases at V and 0 bases at J, with 11 bases in the middle. The CDR3 length is 17 residues. In DNA, the CDR3 is TGCGCCAGCAGTCAATCGGTAGGAGGGGCGAACACCGGGGAGCTGTTTTTT. Translated, it gives CASSQSVGGANTGELFF.

The genes are TRBV30 and TRBJ1-6, with 8 bases aligning to TRBD1. The germline gives CDR1 GTSNPN, CDR2 SVGIG (reference sequence). CDR3 length: 12 residues. V gave up 4 bases and J gave up 10 bases; unmatched junction bases: 3. DNA of the CDR3: TGTGCCTGGACTACAGGGGGATCACCCCTCCACTTT. Protein product: CAWTTGGSPLHF.

This clone was seen only once. The J gene is TRBJ1-1, the V gene TRBV25-1; perhaps TRBD1 as D (5 bases). Trimming left V 2 bases short and J 3 bases short, with 19 bases between. The CDR3 consists of 17 residues. Per germline, CDR1 MGHDK and CDR2 SYGVNS. The CDR3 here is CASSENNLRGLHTEAFF. The CDR3 coding sequence is TGTGCCAGCAGTGAAAACAACCTCCGGGGCCTTCACACTGAAGCTTTCTTT.

V usage is TRBV5-4 and J usage is TRBJ1-2; 7 nucleotides line up with TRBD1. The germline V gene has CDR1 SGHNT and CDR2 YYREEE (reference sequence). The CDR3 runs to 13 residues. The V and J ends lost 4 bases and 4 bases, in that order; junction bases with no gene match: 4. CDR3 residues: CASSLTGFYGYTF. CDR3 bases: TGTGCCAGCAGCCTGACAGGGTTCTATGGCTACACCTTC.

The chain recombines TRBV14 with TRBJ2-5; 8 bases match TRBD2. Germline V gives CDR1 SGHDN, CDR2 FVKESK. V was pared by 1 base and J by 4 bases, with 11 bases of the junction left unmatched. The CDR3 contains 17 residues. CDR3 bases: TGTGCCAGCAGCCAAGCCCCCAGCGGGAGCTTCGGAGAGACCCAGTACTTC. Translating gives CASSQAPSGSFGETQYF.

The chain recombines TRBV2 with TRBJ2-5; 8 nucleotides match TRBD2. The V segment lost 7 bases and the J segment 2 bases; nucleotides outside the gene matches: 6. The CDR3 extends over 14 amino acids. Per the germline V gene, CDR1 is SNHLY and CDR2 is FYNNEI. In DNA form, the CDR3 reads TGTGCCAGCACTGCGGGGGGACTACAAGAGACCCAGTACTTC. Translated: CASTAGGLQETQYF.